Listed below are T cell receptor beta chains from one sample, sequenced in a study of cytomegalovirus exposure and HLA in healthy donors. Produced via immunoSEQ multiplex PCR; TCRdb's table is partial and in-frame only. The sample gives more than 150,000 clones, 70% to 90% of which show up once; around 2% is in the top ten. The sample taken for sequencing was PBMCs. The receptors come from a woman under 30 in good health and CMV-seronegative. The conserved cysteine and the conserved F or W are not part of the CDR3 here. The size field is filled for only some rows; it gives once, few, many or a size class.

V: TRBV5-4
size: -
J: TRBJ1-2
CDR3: ASSFRGQYGYT

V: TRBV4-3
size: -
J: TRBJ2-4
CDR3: ASSQVSYSTGENIQY

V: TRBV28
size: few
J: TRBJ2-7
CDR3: ATRPRGGVAREQY

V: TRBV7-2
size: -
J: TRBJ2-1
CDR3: ASSLEGLAAYNEQF

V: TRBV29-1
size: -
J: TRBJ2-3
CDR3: SVEYPSTQY

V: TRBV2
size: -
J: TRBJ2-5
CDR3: ASTQEAGETQY

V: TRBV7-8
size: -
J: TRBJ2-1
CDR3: ASSWGQGRNTGQF

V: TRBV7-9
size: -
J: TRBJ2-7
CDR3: ASSFTWTSEGEQY

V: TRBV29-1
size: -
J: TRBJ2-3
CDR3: SVQPASGAQNTQY

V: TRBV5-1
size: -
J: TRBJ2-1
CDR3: ASSLDWTGGGGLDNEQF

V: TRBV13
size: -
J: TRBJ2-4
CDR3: ASSLRGREKNIQY

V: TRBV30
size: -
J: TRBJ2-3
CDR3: AWSVSGGSTDTQY

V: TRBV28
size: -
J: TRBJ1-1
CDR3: ASRLGTGGGTEAF

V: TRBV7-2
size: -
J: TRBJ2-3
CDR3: ASSLDRGDTQY

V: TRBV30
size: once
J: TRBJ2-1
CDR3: AWSRLAGPGEQF

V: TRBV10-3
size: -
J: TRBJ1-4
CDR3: AVGGPSSNEKLF

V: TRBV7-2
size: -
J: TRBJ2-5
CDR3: ASSVWDRRTQY

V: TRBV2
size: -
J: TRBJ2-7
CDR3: ASTRTGANYEQY

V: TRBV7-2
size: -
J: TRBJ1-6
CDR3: ASSSPMTGSSYNSPLH

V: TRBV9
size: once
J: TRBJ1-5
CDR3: ASSVGGQRDQPQH

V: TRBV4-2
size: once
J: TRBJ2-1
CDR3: ASRGARSYNEQF

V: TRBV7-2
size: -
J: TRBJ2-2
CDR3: ASSLALVQGGELF